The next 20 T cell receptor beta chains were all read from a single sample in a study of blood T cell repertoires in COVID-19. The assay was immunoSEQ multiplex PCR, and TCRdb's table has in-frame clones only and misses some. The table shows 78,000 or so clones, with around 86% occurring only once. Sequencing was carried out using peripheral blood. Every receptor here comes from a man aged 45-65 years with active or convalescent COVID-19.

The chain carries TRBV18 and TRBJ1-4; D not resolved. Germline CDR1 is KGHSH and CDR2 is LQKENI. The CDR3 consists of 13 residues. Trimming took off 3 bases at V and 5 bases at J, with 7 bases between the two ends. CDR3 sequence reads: CASSPGRNEKLFF. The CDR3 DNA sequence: TGTGCCAGCTCACCGGGCCGGAATGAAAAACTGTTTTTT.

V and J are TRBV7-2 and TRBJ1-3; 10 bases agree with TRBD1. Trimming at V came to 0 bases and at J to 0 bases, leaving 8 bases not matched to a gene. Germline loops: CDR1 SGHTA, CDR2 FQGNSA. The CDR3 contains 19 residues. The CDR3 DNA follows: TGTGCCAGCAGCTTAGCGATGGGGACAGGGGCCATCTCTGGAAACACCATATATTTT. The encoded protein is CASSLAMGTGAISGNTIYF.

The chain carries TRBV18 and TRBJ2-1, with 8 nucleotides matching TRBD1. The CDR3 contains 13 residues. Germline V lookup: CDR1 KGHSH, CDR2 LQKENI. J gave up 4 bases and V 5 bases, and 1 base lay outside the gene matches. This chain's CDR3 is CASSGDRYNEQFF. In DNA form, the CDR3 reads TGTGCCAGCTCAGGGGACAGGTACAATGAGCAGTTCTTC.

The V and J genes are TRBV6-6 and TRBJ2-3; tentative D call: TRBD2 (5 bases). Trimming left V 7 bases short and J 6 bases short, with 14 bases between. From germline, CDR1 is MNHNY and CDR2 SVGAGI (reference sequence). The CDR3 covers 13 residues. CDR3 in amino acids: CASNPRGLDTQYF. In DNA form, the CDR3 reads TGTGCCAGCAACCCCAGAGGGTTGGATACGCAGTATTTT.

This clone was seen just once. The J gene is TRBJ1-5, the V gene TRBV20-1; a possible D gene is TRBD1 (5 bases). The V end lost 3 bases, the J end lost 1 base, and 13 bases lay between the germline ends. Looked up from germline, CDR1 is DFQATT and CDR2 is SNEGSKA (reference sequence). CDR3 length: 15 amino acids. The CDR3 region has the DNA TGCAGTGCTAGTGGGGCAGGGAACAGCAATCAGCCCCAGCATTTT. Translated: CSASGAGNSNQPQHF.

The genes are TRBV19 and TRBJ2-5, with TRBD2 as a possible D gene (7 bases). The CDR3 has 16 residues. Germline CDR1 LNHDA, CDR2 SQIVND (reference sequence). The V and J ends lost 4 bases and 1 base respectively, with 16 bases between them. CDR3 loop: CASSTGTGGLQETQYF. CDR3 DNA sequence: TGTGCCAGTAGTACCGGAACGGGGGGCCTCCAAGAGACCCAGTACTTC.

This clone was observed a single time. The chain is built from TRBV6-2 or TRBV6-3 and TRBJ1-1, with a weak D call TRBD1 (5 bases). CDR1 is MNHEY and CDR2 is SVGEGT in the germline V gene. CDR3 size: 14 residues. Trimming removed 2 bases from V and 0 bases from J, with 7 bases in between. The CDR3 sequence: CASSYAGMNTEAFF. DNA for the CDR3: TGTGCCAGCAGTTACGCAGGGATGAACACTGAAGCTTTCTTT.

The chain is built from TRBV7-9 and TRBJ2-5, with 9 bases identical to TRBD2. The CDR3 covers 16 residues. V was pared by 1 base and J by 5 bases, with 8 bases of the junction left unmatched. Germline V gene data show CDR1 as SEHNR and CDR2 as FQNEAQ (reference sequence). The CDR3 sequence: CASSLGPAGGYETQYF. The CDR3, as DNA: TGTGCCAGCAGCTTAGGCCCAGCGGGGGGATATGAGACCCAGTACTTC.

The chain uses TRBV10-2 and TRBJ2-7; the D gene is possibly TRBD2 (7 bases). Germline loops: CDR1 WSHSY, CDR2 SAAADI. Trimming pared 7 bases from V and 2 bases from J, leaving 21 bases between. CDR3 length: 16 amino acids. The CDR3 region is CASTLRAGADPYEQYF. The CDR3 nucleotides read TGCGCCAGCACCCTGCGCGCGGGGGCCGATCCCTACGAGCAGTACTTC.

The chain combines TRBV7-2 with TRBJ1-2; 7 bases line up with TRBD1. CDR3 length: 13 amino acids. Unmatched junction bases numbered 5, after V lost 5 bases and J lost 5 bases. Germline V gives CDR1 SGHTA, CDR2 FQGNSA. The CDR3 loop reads CASSGQAKYGYTF. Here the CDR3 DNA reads TGTGCCAGCAGCGGACAGGCGAAATATGGCTACACCTTC.

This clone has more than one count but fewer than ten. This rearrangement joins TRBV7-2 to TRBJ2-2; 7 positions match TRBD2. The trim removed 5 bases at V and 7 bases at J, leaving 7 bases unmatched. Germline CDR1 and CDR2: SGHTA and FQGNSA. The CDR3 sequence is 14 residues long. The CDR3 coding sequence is TGTGCCAGCAGCACCGGACTAGATGACGGGGAGCTGTTTTTT. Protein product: CASSTGLDDGELFF.

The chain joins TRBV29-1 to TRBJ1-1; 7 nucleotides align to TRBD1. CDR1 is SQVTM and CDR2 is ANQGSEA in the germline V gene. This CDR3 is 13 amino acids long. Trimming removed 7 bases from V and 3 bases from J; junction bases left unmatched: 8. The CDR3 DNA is TGCAGCGCCAACCAGGGGGGAGACACTGAAGCTTTCTTT. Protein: CSANQGGDTEAFF.

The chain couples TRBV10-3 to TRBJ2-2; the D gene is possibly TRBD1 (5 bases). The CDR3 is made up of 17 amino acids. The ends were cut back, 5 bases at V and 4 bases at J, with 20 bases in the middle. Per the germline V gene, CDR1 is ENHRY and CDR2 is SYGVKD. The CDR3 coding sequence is TGTGCCATCAGTATGGATCTTTCTGGGGCTGGCACCGGGGAGCTGTTTTTT. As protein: CAISMDLSGAGTGELFF.

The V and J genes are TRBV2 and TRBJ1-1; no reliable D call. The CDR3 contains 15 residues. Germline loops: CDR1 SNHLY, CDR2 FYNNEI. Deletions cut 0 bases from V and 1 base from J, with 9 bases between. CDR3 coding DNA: TGTGCCAGCAGTGAAGCATTGGGGAGGAACACTGAAGCTTTCTTT. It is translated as CASSEALGRNTEAFF.

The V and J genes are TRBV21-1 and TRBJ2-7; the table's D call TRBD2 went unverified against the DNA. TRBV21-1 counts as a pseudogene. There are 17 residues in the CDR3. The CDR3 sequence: CASSHGRGPQASYEQYV. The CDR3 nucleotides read TGTGCCAGCAGCCACGGGAGGGGTCCCCAAGCTTCCTACGAGCAGTACGTC.

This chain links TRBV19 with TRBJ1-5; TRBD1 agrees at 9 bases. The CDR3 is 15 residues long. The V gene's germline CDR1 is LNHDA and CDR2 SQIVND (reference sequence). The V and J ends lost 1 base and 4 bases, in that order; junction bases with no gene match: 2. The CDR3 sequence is CASSIGGTGNQPQHF. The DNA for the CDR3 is TGTGCCAGTAGTATAGGTGGGACAGGGAATCAGCCCCAGCATTTT.

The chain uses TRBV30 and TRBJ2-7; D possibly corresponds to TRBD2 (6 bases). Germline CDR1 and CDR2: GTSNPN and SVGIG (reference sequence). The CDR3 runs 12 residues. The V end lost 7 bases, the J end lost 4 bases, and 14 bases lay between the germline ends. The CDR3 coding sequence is TGTGCCTACACGGGACTGACTTACGAGCAGTACTTC. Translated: CAYTGLTYEQYF.

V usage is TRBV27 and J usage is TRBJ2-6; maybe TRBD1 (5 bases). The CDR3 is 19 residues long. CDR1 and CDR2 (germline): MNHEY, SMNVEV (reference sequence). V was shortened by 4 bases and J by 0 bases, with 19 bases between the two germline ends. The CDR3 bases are TGTGCCAGCAGTTCCCTGGTAGGGGATGAACTCTCTGGGGCCAACGTCCTGACTTTC. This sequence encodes CASSSLVGDELSGANVLTF.

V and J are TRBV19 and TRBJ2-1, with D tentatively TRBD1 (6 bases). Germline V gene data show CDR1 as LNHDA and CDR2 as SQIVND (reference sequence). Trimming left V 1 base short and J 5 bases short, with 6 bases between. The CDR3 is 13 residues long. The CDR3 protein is CASSIGQDNEQFF. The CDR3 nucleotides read TGTGCCAGTAGTATAGGACAGGACAATGAGCAGTTCTTC.

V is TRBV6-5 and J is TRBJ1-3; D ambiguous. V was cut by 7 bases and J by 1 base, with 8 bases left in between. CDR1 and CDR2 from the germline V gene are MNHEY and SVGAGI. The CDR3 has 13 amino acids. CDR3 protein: CASNSGSGNTIYF. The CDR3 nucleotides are TGTGCCAGCAACAGCGGGTCTGGAAACACCATATATTTT.